This record covers a single T cell receptor (beta chain). The antigen is not known. Per the germline V gene, CDR1 is SEHNR and CDR2 is FQNEAQ (reference sequence). V lost 3 bases, J lost 1 base, and 7 bases lay in between. The length of the CDR3 is 14 residues. Sequencing used immunoSEQ multiplex PCR; TCRdb keeps in-frame clones, though not all of them. The profile shows about 6,600 clones, 60% to 80% of them singletons. This sample is drawn from a study of PD-1 blockade in classical Hodgkin lymphoma. Overall study: Patients in the cohort were put on intravenous nivolumab, 3 mg/kg every 2 weeks.

Relapses following autologous stem cell transplantation were seen in all patients, with brentuximab vedotin exposure varying. Study results and limitations: Whereas CD4+ TCR diversity had risen significantly by C4D1, CD8+ TCR diversity had not. Newly diagnosed patients and complete responders had comparable diversity at baseline.

The chain is built from TRBV7-9 and TRBJ2-1; D perhaps matches TRBD2 (5 bases). The sequenced sample was peripheral blood mononuclear cells (PBMCs), obtained at baseline. The TCR originated in a human donor with classical Hodgkin lymphoma. The CDR3 bases are TGTGCCAGCAGCTTCGGCGGGTCCTACAATGAGCAGTTCTTC. This sequence encodes CASSFGGSYNEQFF.